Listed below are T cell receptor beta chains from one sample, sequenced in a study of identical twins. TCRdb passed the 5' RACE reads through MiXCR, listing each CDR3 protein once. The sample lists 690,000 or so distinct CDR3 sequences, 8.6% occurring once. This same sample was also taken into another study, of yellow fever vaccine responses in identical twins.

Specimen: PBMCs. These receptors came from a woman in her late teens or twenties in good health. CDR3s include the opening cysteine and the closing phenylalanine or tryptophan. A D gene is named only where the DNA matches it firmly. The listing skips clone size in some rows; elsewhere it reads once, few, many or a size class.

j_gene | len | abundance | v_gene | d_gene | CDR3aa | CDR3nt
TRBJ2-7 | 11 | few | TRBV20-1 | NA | CSAKQGYEQYF | TGCAGTGCTAAACAGGGCTACGAGCAGTACTTC
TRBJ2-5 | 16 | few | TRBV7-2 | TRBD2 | CASSSFSGLAEETQYF | TGTGCCAGCAGCTCTTTTTCGGGACTAGCGGAGGAGACCCAGTACTTC
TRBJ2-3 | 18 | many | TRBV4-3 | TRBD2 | CASSQESGLGSFTDTQYF | TGCGCCAGCAGCCAAGAATCGGGACTAGGGTCGTTCACAGATACGCAGTATTTT
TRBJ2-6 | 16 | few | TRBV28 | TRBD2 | CATCVGGETGANVLTF | TGTGCCACCTGTGTCGGGGGGGAAACTGGGGCCAACGTCCTGACTTTC
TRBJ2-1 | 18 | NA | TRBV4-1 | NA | CASSQGEIRGSSYNEQFF | TGCGCCAGCAGCCAAGGAGAAATTAGGGGGAGCTCCTACAATGAGCAGTTCTTC
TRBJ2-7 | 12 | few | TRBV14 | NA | CASSHANYEQYF | TGTGCCAGCAGCCATGCTAACTACGAGCAGTACTTC
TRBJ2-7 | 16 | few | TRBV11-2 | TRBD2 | CASSLDSGVSSYEQYF | TGTGCCAGCAGCTTAGATAGCGGGGTTAGCTCCTACGAGCAGTACTTC
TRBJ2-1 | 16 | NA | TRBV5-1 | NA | CASSPNVASSYNEQFF | TGCGCCAGCAGCCCTAATGTTGCCTCCTCCTACAATGAGCAGTTCTTC
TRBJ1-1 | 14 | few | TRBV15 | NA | CATSRDRGSTEAFF | TGTGCCACCAGCAGAGACAGGGGTTCCACTGAAGCTTTCTTT
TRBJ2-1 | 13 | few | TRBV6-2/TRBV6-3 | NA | CASSYTGIDEQFF | TGTGCCAGCAGTTATACAGGGATTGATGAGCAGTTCTTC
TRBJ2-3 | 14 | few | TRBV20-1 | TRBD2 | CNAQTSGTTDTQYF | TGCAACGCTCAGACTAGCGGGACGACAGATACGCAGTATTTT
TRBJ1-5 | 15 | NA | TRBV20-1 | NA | CSASPTGTIWQPQHF | TGCAGTGCTAGCCCCACAGGGACTATATGGCAGCCCCAGCATTTT
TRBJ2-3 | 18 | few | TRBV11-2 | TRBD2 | CASSLGLAGGSNKYTQYF | TGTGCCAGCAGCTTAGGCCTAGCGGGAGGATCGAATAAATATACGCAGTATTTT
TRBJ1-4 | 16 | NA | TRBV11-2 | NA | CASSKGTSATNEKLFF | TGTGCCAGCAGCAAAGGGACGAGCGCAACTAATGAAAAACTGTTTTTT
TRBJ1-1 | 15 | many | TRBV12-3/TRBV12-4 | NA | CASSLMQVGELEAFF | TGTGCCAGCAGTTTAATGCAGGTTGGGGAATTGGAAGCTTTCTTT
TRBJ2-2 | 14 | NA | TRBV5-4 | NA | CASGPRLASGELFF | TGTGCCAGCGGCCCACGGCTCGCCTCCGGGGAGCTGTTTTTT
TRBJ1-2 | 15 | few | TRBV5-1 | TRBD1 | CASIGTGGGNYGYTF | TGCGCCAGCATCGGGACAGGGGGCGGAAACTATGGCTACACCTTC